Shown below are 2 T cell receptor beta chains from a single sample sequenced in a study of shared clonotypes between healthy human individuals. TCRdb keeps only in-frame clones here, not all; method: immunoSEQ multiplex PCR. The profile shows around 2,100,000 clones, about 95% of them singletons. Only CD45RO-negative cells positively selected for CCR7 counted as naive CD8 cells, so terminally differentiated effector memory CD45RA+ cells were excluded. The specimen sequenced was naive CD8+ T cells sorted from blood. The receptor source for this set is a man aged 18 to 29 in good health.

The chain combines TRBV5-1 with TRBJ2-7; unclear D gene. CDR1 SGHRS and CDR2 YFSETQ come from the germline V gene. CDR3 length: 15 amino acids. V lost 5 bases, J lost 1 base, and 16 bases lay in between. CDR3 protein: CASSTSWVGSYEQYF. In DNA form, the CDR3 reads TGCGCCAGCAGTACCAGTTGGGTCGGATCCTACGAGCAGTACTTC.

The chain employs TRBV2 and TRBJ1-4, with D tentatively TRBD1 (5 bases). The CDR3 runs to 15 residues. V dropped 4 bases and J dropped 0 bases, with 9 bases sitting between them. Germline loops: CDR1 SNHLY, CDR2 FYNNEI. The CDR3 nucleotides read TGTGCCAGCAGTGCTGGACATTCAACTAATGAAAAACTGTTTTTT. This encodes CASSAGHSTNEKLFF.